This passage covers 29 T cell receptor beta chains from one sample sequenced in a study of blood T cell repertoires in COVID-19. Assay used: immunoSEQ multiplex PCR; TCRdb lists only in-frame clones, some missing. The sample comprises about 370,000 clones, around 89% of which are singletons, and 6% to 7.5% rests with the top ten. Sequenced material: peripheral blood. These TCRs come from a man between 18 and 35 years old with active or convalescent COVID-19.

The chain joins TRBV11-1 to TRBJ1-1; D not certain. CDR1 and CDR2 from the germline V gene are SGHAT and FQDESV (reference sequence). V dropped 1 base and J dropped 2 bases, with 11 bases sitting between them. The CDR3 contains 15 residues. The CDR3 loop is CASSLVAGLNTEAFF. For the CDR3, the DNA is TGTGCCAGCAGCTTAGTTGCAGGTCTCAACACTGAAGCTTTCTTT.

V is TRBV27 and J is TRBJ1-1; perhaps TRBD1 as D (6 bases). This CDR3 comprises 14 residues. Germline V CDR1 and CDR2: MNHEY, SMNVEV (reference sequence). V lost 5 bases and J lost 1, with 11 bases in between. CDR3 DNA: TGTGCCAGCAGTCCCGACAGGCCGAACACTGAAGCTTTCTTT. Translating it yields CASSPDRPNTEAFF.

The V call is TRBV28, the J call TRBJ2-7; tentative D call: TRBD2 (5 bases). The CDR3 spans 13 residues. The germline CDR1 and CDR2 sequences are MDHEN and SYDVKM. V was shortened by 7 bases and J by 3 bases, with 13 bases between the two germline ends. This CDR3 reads CASNPAGLYEQYF. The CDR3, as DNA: TGTGCCAGCAACCCGGCGGGTCTCTACGAGCAGTACTTC.

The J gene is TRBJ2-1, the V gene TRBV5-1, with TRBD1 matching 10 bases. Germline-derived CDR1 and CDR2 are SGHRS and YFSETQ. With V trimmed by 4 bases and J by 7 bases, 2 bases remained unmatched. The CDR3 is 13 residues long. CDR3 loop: CASSRQGANEQFF. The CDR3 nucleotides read TGCGCCAGCAGCCGACAGGGGGCGAATGAGCAGTTCTTC.

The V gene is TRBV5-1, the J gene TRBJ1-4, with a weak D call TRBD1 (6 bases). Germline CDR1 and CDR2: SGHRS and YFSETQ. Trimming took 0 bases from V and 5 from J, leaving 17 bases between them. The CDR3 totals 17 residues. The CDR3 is CASSLAEYGGINEKLFF. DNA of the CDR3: TGCGCCAGCAGCTTGGCCGAATATGGGGGCATCAATGAAAAACTGTTTTTT.

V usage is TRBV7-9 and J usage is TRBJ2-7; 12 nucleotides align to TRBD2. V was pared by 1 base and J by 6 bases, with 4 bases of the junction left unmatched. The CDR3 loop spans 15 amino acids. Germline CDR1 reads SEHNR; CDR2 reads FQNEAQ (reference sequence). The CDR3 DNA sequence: TGTGCCAGCAGCTTAGGGGCTAGCGGGAGGGGCGAGCAGTACTTC. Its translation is CASSLGASGRGEQYF. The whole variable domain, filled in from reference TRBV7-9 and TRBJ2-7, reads DTGVSQNPRHKITKRGQNVTFRCDPISEHNRLYWYRQTLGQGPEFLTYFQNEAQLEKSRLLSDRFSAERPKGSFSTLEIQRTEQGDSAMYLCASSLGASGRGEQYFGPGTRLTVT.

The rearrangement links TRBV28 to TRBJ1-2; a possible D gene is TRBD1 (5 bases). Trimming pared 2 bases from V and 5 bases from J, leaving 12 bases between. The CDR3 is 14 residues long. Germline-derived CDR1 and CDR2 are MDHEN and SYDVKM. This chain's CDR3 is CASSLMTGGYGYTF. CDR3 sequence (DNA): TGTGCCAGCAGTTTAATGACCGGGGGATATGGCTACACCTTC.

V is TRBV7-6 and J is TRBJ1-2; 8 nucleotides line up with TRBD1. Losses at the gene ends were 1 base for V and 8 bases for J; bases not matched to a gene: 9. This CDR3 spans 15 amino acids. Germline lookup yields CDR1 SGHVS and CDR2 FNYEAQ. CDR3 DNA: TGTGCCAGCAGCTTAGAAGACAGGGGAGGTGGAGGCTACACCTTC. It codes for CASSLEDRGGGGYTF.

DNA for the CDR3: TGTGCCAGCAGCGTTACCTACGAGCAGTACTTC. Translating gives CASSVTYEQYF. J is TRBJ2-7 and V is TRBV7-8; no definite D call. Deletions cut 5 bases from V and 2 bases from J, with 4 bases between. This CDR3 comprises 11 residues. CDR1 is SGHVS and CDR2 is FQNEAQ in the germline V gene.

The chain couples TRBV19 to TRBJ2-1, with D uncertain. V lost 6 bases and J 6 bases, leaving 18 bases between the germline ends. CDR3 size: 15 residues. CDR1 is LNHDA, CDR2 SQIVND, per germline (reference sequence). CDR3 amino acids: CASSLRYSGFNEQFF. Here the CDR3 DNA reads TGTGCCAGTAGCCTCAGGTACTCTGGATTCAATGAGCAGTTCTTC.

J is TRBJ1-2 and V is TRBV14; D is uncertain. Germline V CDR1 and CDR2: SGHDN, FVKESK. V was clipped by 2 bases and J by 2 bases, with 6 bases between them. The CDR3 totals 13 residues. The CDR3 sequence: CASSQSVNYGYTF. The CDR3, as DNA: TGTGCCAGCAGCCAATCCGTGAACTATGGCTACACCTTC.

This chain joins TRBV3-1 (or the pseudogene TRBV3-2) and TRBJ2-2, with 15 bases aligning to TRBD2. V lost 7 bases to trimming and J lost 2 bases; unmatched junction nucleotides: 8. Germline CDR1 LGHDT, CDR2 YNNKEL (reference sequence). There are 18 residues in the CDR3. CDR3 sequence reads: CASNHPGLAGGNTGELFF. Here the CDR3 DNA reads TGTGCCAGCAACCACCCGGGACTAGCGGGGGGAAACACCGGGGAGCTGTTTTTT.

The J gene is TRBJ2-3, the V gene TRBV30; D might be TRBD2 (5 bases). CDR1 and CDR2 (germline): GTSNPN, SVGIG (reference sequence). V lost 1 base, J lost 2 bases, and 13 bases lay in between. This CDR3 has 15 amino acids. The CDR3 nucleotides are TGTGCCTGGAGTGGAGGGTATTTACCCACAGATACGCAGTATTTT. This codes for CAWSGGYLPTDTQYF.

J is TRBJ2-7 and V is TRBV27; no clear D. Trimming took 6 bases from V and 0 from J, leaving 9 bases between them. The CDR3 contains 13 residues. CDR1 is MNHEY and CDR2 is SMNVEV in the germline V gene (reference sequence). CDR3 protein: CASSLTISYEQYF. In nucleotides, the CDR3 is TGTGCCAGCAGCTTGACAATCTCCTACGAGCAGTACTTC.

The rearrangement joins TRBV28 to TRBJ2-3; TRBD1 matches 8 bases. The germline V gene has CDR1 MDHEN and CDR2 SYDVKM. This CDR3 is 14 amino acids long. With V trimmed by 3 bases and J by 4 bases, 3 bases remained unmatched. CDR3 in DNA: TGTGCCAGCAGTTTGTCAGGGGGCCCAGATACGCAGTATTTT. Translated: CASSLSGGPDTQYF.

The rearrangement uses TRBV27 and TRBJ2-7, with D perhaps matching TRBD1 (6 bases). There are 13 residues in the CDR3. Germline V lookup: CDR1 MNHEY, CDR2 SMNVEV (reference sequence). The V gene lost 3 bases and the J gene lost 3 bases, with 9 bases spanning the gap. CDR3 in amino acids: CASSFGDNYEQYF. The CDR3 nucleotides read TGTGCCAGCAGTTTCGGGGACAACTACGAGCAGTACTTC.

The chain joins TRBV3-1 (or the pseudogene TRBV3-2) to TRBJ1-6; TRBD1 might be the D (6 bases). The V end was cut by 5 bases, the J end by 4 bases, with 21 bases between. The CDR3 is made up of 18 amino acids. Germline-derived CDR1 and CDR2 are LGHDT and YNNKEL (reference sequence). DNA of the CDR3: TGTGCCAGCAGCTTTTATCCTGGGGGGGCGGCTTATAATTCACCCCTCCACTTT. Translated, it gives CASSFYPGGAAYNSPLHF.

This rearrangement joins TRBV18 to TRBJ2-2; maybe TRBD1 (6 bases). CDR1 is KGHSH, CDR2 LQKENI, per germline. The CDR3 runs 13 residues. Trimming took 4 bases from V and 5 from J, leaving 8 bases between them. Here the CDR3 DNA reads TGTGCCAGCTCACGGACAGTGACCGGGGAGCTGTTTTTT. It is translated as CASSRTVTGELFF.

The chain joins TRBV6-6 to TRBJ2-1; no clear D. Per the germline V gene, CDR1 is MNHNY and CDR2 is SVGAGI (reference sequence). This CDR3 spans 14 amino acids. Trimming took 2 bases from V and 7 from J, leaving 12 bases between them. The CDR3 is CASSYSDASNEQFF. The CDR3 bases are TGTGCCAGCAGTTACAGCGACGCCTCAAATGAGCAGTTCTTC.

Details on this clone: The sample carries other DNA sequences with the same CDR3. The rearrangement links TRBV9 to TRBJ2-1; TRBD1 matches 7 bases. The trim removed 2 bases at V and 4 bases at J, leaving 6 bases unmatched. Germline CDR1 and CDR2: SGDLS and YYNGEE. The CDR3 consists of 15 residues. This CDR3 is CASSVEGGAYNEQFF. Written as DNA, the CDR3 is TGTGCCAGCAGCGTTGAAGGGGGCGCTTACAATGAGCAGTTCTTC.

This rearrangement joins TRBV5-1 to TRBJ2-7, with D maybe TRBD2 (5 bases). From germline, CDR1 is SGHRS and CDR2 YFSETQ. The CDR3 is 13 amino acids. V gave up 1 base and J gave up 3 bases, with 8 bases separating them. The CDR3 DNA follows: TGCGCCAGCAGCTTGCTCGGGGTCTACGAGCAGTACTTC. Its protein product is CASSLLGVYEQYF.

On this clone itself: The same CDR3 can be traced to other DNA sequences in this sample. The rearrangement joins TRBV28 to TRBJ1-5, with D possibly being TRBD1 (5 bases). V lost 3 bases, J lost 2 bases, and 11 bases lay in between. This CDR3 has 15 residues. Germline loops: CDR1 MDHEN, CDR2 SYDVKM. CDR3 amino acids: CASSLVRGGNQPQHF. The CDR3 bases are TGTGCCAGCAGTTTGGTTAGGGGCGGCAATCAGCCCCAGCATTTT.

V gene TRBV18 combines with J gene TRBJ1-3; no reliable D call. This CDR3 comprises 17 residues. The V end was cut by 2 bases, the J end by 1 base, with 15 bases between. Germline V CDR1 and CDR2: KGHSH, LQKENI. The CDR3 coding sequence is TGTGCCAGCTCACCAAGCGAGCGTCCTGCGTCTGGAAACACCATATATTTT. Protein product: CASSPSERPASGNTIYF.

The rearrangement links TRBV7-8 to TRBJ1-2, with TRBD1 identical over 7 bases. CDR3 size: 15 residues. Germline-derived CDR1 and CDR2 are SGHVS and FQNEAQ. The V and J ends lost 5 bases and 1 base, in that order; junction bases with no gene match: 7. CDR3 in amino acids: CASSLSPGGNYGYTF. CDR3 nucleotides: TGTGCCAGCAGCCTTAGTCCAGGGGGTAACTATGGCTACACCTTC.

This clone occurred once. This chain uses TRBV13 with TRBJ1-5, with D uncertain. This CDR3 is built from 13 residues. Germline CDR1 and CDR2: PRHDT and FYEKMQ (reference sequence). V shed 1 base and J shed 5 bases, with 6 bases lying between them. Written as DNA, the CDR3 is TGTGCCAGCAGCTTAGACCGGGATCAGCCCCAGCATTTT. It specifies CASSLDRDQPQHF.

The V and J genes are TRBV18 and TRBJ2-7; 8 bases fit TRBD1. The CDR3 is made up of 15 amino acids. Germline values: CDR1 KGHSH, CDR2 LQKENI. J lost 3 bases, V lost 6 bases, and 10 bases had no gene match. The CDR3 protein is CASSQTGQVDYEQYF. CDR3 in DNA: TGTGCCAGCTCGCAGACGGGACAGGTAGACTACGAGCAGTACTTC.

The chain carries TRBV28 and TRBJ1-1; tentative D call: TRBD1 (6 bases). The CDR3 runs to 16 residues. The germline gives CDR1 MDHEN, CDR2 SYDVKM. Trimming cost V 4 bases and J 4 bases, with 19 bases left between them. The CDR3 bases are TGTGCCAGCAGTTCTCCCGTGGGGGCCGGTAGCACTGAAGCTTTCTTT. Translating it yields CASSSPVGAGSTEAFF.

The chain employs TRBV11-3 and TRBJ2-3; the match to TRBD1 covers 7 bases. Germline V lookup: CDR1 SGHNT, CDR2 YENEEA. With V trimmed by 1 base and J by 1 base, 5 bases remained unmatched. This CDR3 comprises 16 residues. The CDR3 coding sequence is TGTGCCAGCAGCTTAGGCAACAGGGGCCGCACAGATACGCAGTATTTT. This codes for CASSLGNRGRTDTQYF.

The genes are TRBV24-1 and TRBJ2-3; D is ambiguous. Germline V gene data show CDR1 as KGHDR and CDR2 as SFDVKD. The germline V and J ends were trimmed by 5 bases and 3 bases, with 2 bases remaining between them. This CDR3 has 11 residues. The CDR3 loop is CATSATDTQYF. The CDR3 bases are TGTGCCACCAGTGCTACAGATACGCAGTATTTT.